This is a list of T cell receptor beta chains from one sample in a study of spatial heterogeneity in lung cancer. TCRdb reprocessed the 5' RACE reads via MiXCR and lists one record per CDR3 protein. The profile shows several thousand distinct CDR3 sequences, 4.5% to 5% of them singletons. Source: lung tumor tissue, taken at surgery. These receptors came from a male donor with early-stage non-small cell lung cancer. Each CDR3 is given with its conserved first and last residue. The order of the fields is clone size, J gene, D gene, V gene, CDR3 protein, CDR3 DNA. D genes are given only for firm matches. Expanded clones get a size class; other rows say once, few or many, or leave the size out.

size: many
J: TRBJ1-1
D: .
V: TRBV7-2
CDR3: CASSPLIGVGNTEAFF
DNA: TGTGCCAGCAGCCCCTTGATTGGGGTGGGGAACACTGAAGCTTTCTTT

size: many
J: TRBJ1-3
D: .
V: TRBV6-2/TRBV6-3
CDR3: CASIARTALNTIYF
DNA: TGTGCCAGCATCGCTCGGACAGCTTTAAACACCATATATTTT

size: many
J: TRBJ2-3
D: .
V: TRBV20-1
CDR3: CSASSGDRTDTQYF
DNA: TGCAGTGCTAGTAGCGGAGACCGCACAGATACGCAGTATTTT

size: many
J: TRBJ2-5
D: .
V: TRBV24-1
CDR3: CATPTRLFQETQYF
DNA: TGTGCCACCCCCACCCGACTATTCCAAGAGACCCAGTACTTC

size: .
J: TRBJ1-1
D: TRBD1
V: TRBV29-1
CDR3: CSAGQETRTEAFF
DNA: TGCAGCGCAGGACAGGAGACAAGGACTGAAGCTTTCTTT

size: medium-sized
J: TRBJ2-5
D: TRBD2
V: TRBV12-3/TRBV12-4
CDR3: CASSLRGEGGTQYF
DNA: TGTGCCAGCAGTTTACGGGGGGAAGGCGGGACCCAGTACTTC

size: many
J: TRBJ1-2
D: TRBD1
V: TRBV14
CDR3: CASSQEWTGIDYGYTF
DNA: TGTGCCAGCAGCCAAGAATGGACAGGGATCGACTATGGCTACACCTTC

size: medium-sized
J: TRBJ2-1
D: .
V: TRBV30
CDR3: CAWSSSFSYNEQFF
DNA: TGTGCCTGGAGTTCGAGTTTTTCCTACAATGAGCAGTTCTTC

size: few
J: TRBJ2-1
D: TRBD1
V: TRBV7-2
CDR3: CASSLAQTGHEQFF
DNA: TGTGCCAGCAGCTTAGCTCAGACAGGGCATGAGCAGTTCTTC

size: few
J: TRBJ2-2
D: .
V: TRBV7-9
CDR3: CASSPTLNTGELFF
DNA: TGTGCCAGCAGCCCAACCCTTAACACCGGGGAGCTGTTTTTT

size: many
J: TRBJ2-1
D: .
V: TRBV6-5
CDR3: CASSEAGAGVRSSYNEQFF
DNA: TGTGCCAGCAGTGAGGCCGGGGCAGGGGTCCGGAGCTCCTACAATGAGCAGTTCTTC

size: many
J: TRBJ1-2
D: TRBD1
V: TRBV18
CDR3: CASSLTGVQVDGYTF
DNA: TGTGCCAGCTCATTAACAGGGGTGCAGGTGGATGGCTACACCTTC

size: .
J: TRBJ2-7
D: .
V: TRBV7-3
CDR3: CASSRTSSYEQYF
DNA: TGTGCCAGCAGCAGAACCTCTAGCTACGAGCAGTACTTC

size: medium-sized
J: TRBJ2-3
D: .
V: TRBV9
CDR3: CASSVDGAAFTDTQYF
DNA: TGTGCCAGCAGCGTAGACGGGGCTGCTTTCACAGATACGCAGTATTTT

size: medium-sized
J: TRBJ1-5
D: TRBD1
V: TRBV20-1
CDR3: CSAVDRAPGPQHF
DNA: TGCAGTGCTGTAGACAGGGCCCCGGGGCCCCAGCATTTT

size: many
J: TRBJ1-2
D: .
V: TRBV7-3
CDR3: CASSRGRNYGYTF
DNA: TGTGCCAGCAGCCGGGGCAGAAACTATGGCTACACCTTC

size: many
J: TRBJ1-5
D: .
V: TRBV27
CDR3: CASSFGGIGPQHF
DNA: TGTGCCAGCAGTTTTGGAGGGATTGGGCCCCAGCATTTT

size: many
J: TRBJ1-2
D: .
V: TRBV18
CDR3: CASSPSGVTNYGYTF
DNA: TGTGCCAGCTCACCATCAGGGGTTACAAACTATGGCTACACCTTC

size: many
J: TRBJ1-1
D: .
V: TRBV29-1
CDR3: CSVERGYGTEAFF
DNA: TGCAGCGTTGAAAGGGGGTATGGGACTGAAGCTTTCTTT

size: many
J: TRBJ2-3
D: TRBD2
V: TRBV20-1
CDR3: CSAQAGADTQYF
DNA: TGCAGTGCCCAAGCGGGGGCCGATACGCAGTATTTT

size: medium-sized
J: TRBJ1-1
D: .
V: TRBV12-3/TRBV12-4
CDR3: CASSLRRLTEAFF
DNA: TGTGCCAGCAGTTTGAGGCGGCTAACTGAAGCTTTCTTT

size: many
J: TRBJ2-3
D: .
V: TRBV6-5
CDR3: CASSYHPRGIGDTQYF
DNA: TGTGCCAGCAGTTACCACCCCAGGGGCATCGGAGATACGCAGTATTTT

size: many
J: TRBJ2-5
D: .
V: TRBV7-7
CDR3: CASSLEVGAGETQYF
DNA: TGTGCTAGCAGCTTAGAAGTGGGAGCTGGAGAGACCCAGTACTTC

size: many
J: TRBJ2-5
D: .
V: TRBV20-1
CDR3: CSAGGRQRGQETQYF
DNA: TGCAGTGCGGGAGGCAGGCAGCGAGGTCAAGAGACCCAGTACTTC

size: medium-sized
J: TRBJ2-7
D: .
V: TRBV20-1
CDR3: CSAKRVPGGYEQYF
DNA: TGCAGTGCTAAGAGGGTCCCTGGGGGATACGAGCAGTACTTC

size: many
J: TRBJ2-2
D: .
V: TRBV2
CDR3: CASSKVYTGELFF
DNA: TGTGCCAGCAGCAAGGTTTACACCGGGGAGCTGTTTTTT

size: medium-sized
J: TRBJ1-6
D: .
V: TRBV18
CDR3: CASSSEVGALHF
DNA: TGTGCCAGCTCTTCCGAGGTGGGGGCCCTCCACTTT

size: large
J: TRBJ2-2
D: .
V: TRBV15
CDR3: CATMDPNTGELFF
DNA: TGTGCCACCATGGACCCGAACACCGGGGAGCTGTTTTTT

size: many
J: TRBJ1-3
D: TRBD1
V: TRBV10-3
CDR3: CAITGDGNTIYF
DNA: TGTGCCATTACAGGGGATGGAAACACCATATATTTT

size: many
J: TRBJ1-6
D: .
V: TRBV2
CDR3: CASSEGGLPSYSPLHF
DNA: TGTGCCAGCAGTGAAGGGGGGCTTCCATCCTATTCACCCCTCCACTTT

size: many
J: TRBJ2-1
D: .
V: TRBV4-3
CDR3: CASSQDSVAQYNEQFF
DNA: TGCGCCAGCAGCCAAGATTCGGTAGCGCAGTACAATGAGCAGTTCTTC

size: many
J: TRBJ2-7
D: .
V: TRBV28
CDR3: CASSPGQSYEQYF
DNA: TGTGCCAGCAGTCCAGGGCAGTCCTACGAGCAGTACTTC

size: medium-sized
J: TRBJ2-1
D: .
V: TRBV7-2
CDR3: CASSFSGSSYNEQFF
DNA: TGTGCCAGCAGCTTTAGCGGTAGCTCCTACAATGAGCAGTTCTTC

size: many
J: TRBJ2-7
D: .
V: TRBV7-2
CDR3: CASSLAGVSYEQYF
DNA: TGTGCCAGCAGCTTAGCGGGTGTATCCTACGAGCAGTACTTC

size: many
J: TRBJ2-3
D: .
V: TRBV28
CDR3: CASSSSSEEAPSTDTQYF
DNA: TGTGCCAGCAGTTCTTCTTCAGAGGAGGCTCCTAGCACAGATACGCAGTATTTT

size: medium-sized
J: TRBJ2-2
D: TRBD1
V: TRBV20-1
CDR3: CSALGTGKTGELFF
DNA: TGCAGTGCCCTTGGGACAGGGAAGACCGGGGAGCTGTTTTTT

size: many
J: TRBJ2-7
D: TRBD1
V: TRBV6-1
CDR3: CGTGAEQYF
DNA: TGTGGTACAGGGGCCGAGCAGTACTTC

size: medium-sized
J: TRBJ2-7
D: .
V: TRBV30
CDR3: CAWSGQDEQYF
DNA: TGTGCCTGGAGTGGGCAGGACGAGCAGTACTTC

size: medium-sized
J: TRBJ1-4
D: .
V: TRBV28
CDR3: CASSSPDEKLFF
DNA: TGTGCCAGCAGTTCCCCGGACGAAAAACTGTTTTTT

size: many
J: TRBJ2-7
D: TRBD2
V: TRBV7-2
CDR3: CASSLLAGASSYEQYF
DNA: TGTGCCAGCAGTTTACTAGCGGGAGCGAGCTCCTACGAGCAGTACTTC

size: medium-sized
J: TRBJ1-6
D: .
V: TRBV5-4
CDR3: CASSLGPQGQDSPLHF
DNA: TGTGCCAGCAGCTTGGGTCCCCAGGGTCAGGATTCACCCCTCCACTTT

size: medium-sized
J: TRBJ1-2
D: .
V: TRBV10-3
CDR3: CAISEEGDLGYGYTF
DNA: TGTGCCATCAGTGAAGAGGGGGACTTAGGGTATGGCTACACCTTC

size: many
J: TRBJ2-1
D: .
V: TRBV5-1
CDR3: CASSLLSLSGTRGDEQFF
DNA: TGCGCCAGCAGCCTCCTGTCTCTCAGCGGGACGAGGGGGGATGAGCAGTTCTTC

size: many
J: TRBJ2-7
D: .
V: TRBV11-2
CDR3: CASSLGQNEQYF
DNA: TGTGCCAGCAGCTTAGGCCAAAACGAGCAGTACTTC

size: many
J: TRBJ1-1
D: .
V: TRBV18
CDR3: CASSRSGTGDTEAFF
DNA: TGTGCCAGCTCGCGTTCCGGGACGGGGGACACTGAAGCTTTCTTT

size: many
J: TRBJ2-2
D: .
V: TRBV6-6
CDR3: CATRALNTGELFF
DNA: TGTGCCACCCGGGCCTTAAACACCGGGGAGCTGTTTTTT